Sequencing of this T cell receptor (beta chain) was carried out in a study of cytomegalovirus exposure and HLA in healthy donors. Whole-study results and caveats: Cytomegalovirus-associated status was assigned to fewer than 200 TCR beta chains.

TCRdb's table, derived via immunoSEQ multiplex PCR, lists solely in-frame clones and lacks some. The sample consists of a few hundred thousand clones, 80% to 90% of them appearing once. This CDR3 region has 14 residues. Germline CDR1 reads SNHLY; CDR2 reads FYNNEI. The trim removed 5 bases at V and 7 bases at J, leaving 7 bases unmatched. For this clone: The target antigen is unknown.

Sample: PBMCs. The sequence came from a woman aged 18-29 years in good health and CMV-seronegative. V usage is TRBV2 and J usage is TRBJ2-1, with 8 bases that match TRBD1. CDR3 in amino acids: CASSLTGGSNEQFF. CDR3 nucleotide sequence: TGTGCCAGCAGTTTAACAGGGGGGTCGAATGAGCAGTTCTTC.